The sequence of this T cell receptor beta chain was determined in a study of blood T cell repertoires in COVID-19. Across the study: Acute-phase and convalescent COVID-19 samples originated in the United States, Italy and Spain. Sources were T cells, B-cell-depleted T cells, or PBMCs; the material itself was cDNA or gDNA.

CDR1 and CDR2 from the germline V gene are SGHRS and YFSETQ. V was shortened by 1 base and J by 0 bases, with 23 bases between the two germline ends. This CDR3 is 20 amino acids long. In the source study's methods: Estimation of nucleated cell counts was performed using reference gene primer amplification. Libraries were prepared by immunoSEQ multiplex PCR; TCRdb keeps only in-frame clonotypes and omits some of them. V, J and clone size reflect that table, while D and trimming were determined from the DNA. This table holds around 500,000 clones, 88% found once. Participant age was about 18 to 89 years, and participants resided in approximately 24 US areas.

The sequencing sample was made of PBMCs or T cells enriched from blood (not recorded which). The chain carries TRBV5-1 and TRBJ1-5, with D possibly being TRBD1 (5 bases). The sequence was obtained from a woman in her thirties or forties who had recovered from COVID-19. The CDR3 sequence: CASSLLPASQGKYSNQPQHF. DNA for the CDR3: TGCGCCAGCAGCTTGCTTCCAGCAAGCCAGGGCAAATATAGCAATCAGCCCCAGCATTTT.